This is a list of T cell receptor beta chains from one sample in a study of T-cell memory formation after mild COVID-19. TCRdb independently ran MiXCR on the 5' RACE reads; one entry per CDR3 protein. This table has approximately 300,000 distinct CDR3 sequences, roughly 15% appearing once. The specimen sequenced was PBMCs or a T cell subset sorted from them (not recorded which). The receptor source for this set is a man between 18 and 29 years old who had mild COVID-19 (a few samples of this study predate the infection). Cell type and time point are not known. Each CDR3 is given with its conserved first and last residue. The D gene is left open where the match is weak. Size values are once, few and many counts, or a class for expanded clones, and some rows have none.

clone_size d_call j_call v_call cdr3_nt cdr3_aa
many - TRBJ1-5 TRBV20-1 TGCAGTGCTAGAGGGAATCAGCCCCAGCATTTT CSARGNQPQHF
few - TRBJ1-6 TRBV7-9 TGTGCCAGCAGCTCTCGGGTCTATAATTCACCCCTCCACTTT CASSSRVYNSPLHF
- - TRBJ2-3 TRBV5-5 TGTGCCAGCAGCTTTTGGAGGAGCACAGATACGCAGTATTTT CASSFWRSTDTQYF
many - TRBJ2-1 TRBV24-1 TGTGCCACCAGTGAGGGGCATGGGGAGTCGGAGCAGTTCTTC CATSEGHGESEQFF
few - TRBJ1-1 TRBV7-2 TGTGCCAGCAGCCGAATGCTTACTCCGAGACCCTTCTTT CASSRMLTPRPFF
- - TRBJ1-6 TRBV9 TGTGCCAGCAGCGTAGATATCAATACGAATTCACCCCTCCACTTT CASSVDINTNSPLHF
many - TRBJ2-7 TRBV6-2/TRBV6-3 TGTGCCAGCAGTCGAACTATGACCGAGCAGTACTTC CASSRTMTEQYF
few - TRBJ1-5 TRBV12-5 TGTGCTAGTGCGGAGAGGAATCAGCCCCAGCATTTT CASAERNQPQHF
- - TRBJ2-3 TRBV10-1 TGCGCCAGCAGTGACTGGGGGGTTCGCACAGATACGCAGTATTTT CASSDWGVRTDTQYF
- - TRBJ1-1 TRBV20-1 TGCAGTGCCTACAGGGAGGGTCGCACTGAAGCTTTCTTT CSAYREGRTEAFF
- - TRBJ1-1 TRBV11-3 TGTGCCAGCAGCTTAAACACGAACACTGAAGCTTTCTTT CASSLNTNTEAFF
many - TRBJ2-1 TRBV7-9 TGTGCCAGCACCACCTTCCACCCGGGCGATGAGCAGTTCTTC CASTTFHPGDEQFF
- TRBD2 TRBJ2-2 TRBV7-3 TGTGCCAGCAGCTTCGGACTAGCGGGGGGGCCCGAGACCGGGGAGCTGTTTTTT CASSFGLAGGPETGELFF
few TRBD2 TRBJ2-1 TRBV2 TGTGCCAGCAGTGAAGAGCTAGCGGCTAACAATGAGCAGTTCTTC CASSEELAANNEQFF
few - TRBJ1-2 TRBV6-5 TGTGCCAGCAGGCAAACAGGGCTTAACTATGGCTACACCTTC CASRQTGLNYGYTF
few TRBD1 TRBJ1-1 TRBV5-1 TGCGCCAGCAGAGTAGCGACAGGGGACACTGAAGCTTTCTTT CASRVATGDTEAFF
few TRBD1 TRBJ2-5 TRBV6-6 TGTGCCAGCAGGGCGGCAGGGGGCCTTGCTACGAAGACCCAGTACTTC CASRAAGGLATKTQYF
- - TRBJ1-2 TRBV11-2 TGTGCCAGCAGCTCAGTAGGACGGGGGGAGCGTGGCTACACCTTC CASSSVGRGERGYTF
few TRBD1 TRBJ1-4 TRBV4-2 TGTGCCAGCAGCCAAGATCTGAACAGGGGGGTAGAGAAACTGTTTTTT CASSQDLNRGVEKLFF
few - TRBJ2-1 TRBV7-6 TGTGCCAGCAGCTTAGTCGACGGGAGGGGGCTCTACAATGAGCAGTTCTTC CASSLVDGRGLYNEQFF
- - TRBJ2-3 TRBV10-3 TGTGCCATCAGTGCGGTAAAGGGACGGACAGATACGCAGTATTTT CAISAVKGRTDTQYF
many TRBD2 TRBJ2-1 TRBV12-3/TRBV12-4 TGTGCCAGCAGTTTAGGCGGGACTAGTAGGGCGCTCTTC CASSLGGTSRALF
few TRBD1 TRBJ2-1 TRBV4-3 TGCGCCAGCAGCCTATATCTAAGGGACAGGGGAGGCCATGAGCAGTTCTTC CASSLYLRDRGGHEQFF
few - TRBJ1-1 TRBV9 TGTGCCAGCAGCGCATCGGGGATGAACACTGAAGCTTTCTTT CASSASGMNTEAFF
few - TRBJ2-7 TRBV6-1 TGTGCCAGCATAAGGGGGGACAGTAACTCCTACGAGCAGTACTTC CASIRGDSNSYEQYF
- TRBD2 TRBJ2-3 TRBV15 TGTGCCACCAGCAGTGAGACTAGCGGGGGGGCCTTTGGGACAGATACGCAGTATTTT CATSSETSGGAFGTDTQYF
- - TRBJ2-7 TRBV30 TGTGCCTGGAGTGTGGACAGTTCCTACGAGCAGTACTTC CAWSVDSSYEQYF
- TRBD1 TRBJ2-7 TRBV5-6 TGTGCCAGCAGCTTAGGGGACAGTCACTACGAGCGGTACTTC CASSLGDSHYERYF
- - TRBJ2-1 TRBV28 TGTGCCAGCAGTCGACCAGCGCTGGCGTACAATGAGCAGTTCTTC CASSRPALAYNEQFF
- TRBD1 TRBJ2-2 TRBV12-3/TRBV12-4 TGTGCCAGCAGTCCGGGACAGGGGGCGGCCGGGGAGCTGTTTTTT CASSPGQGAAGELFF
- TRBD2 TRBJ2-3 TRBV4-1 TGCGCCAGCAGATTAGACGGACTAGCGGTCACAGATACGCAGTATTTT CASRLDGLAVTDTQYF
- TRBD2 TRBJ2-3 TRBV7-9 TGTGCCAGCAGCTCTAGCGGGGGGACTAGCACAGATACGCAGTATTTT CASSSSGGTSTDTQYF
few - TRBJ1-1 TRBV27 TGTGCCAGCAGTCTGACAGGTTACATGAACACTGAAGCTTTCTTT CASSLTGYMNTEAFF
- - TRBJ2-3 TRBV7-3 TGTGCCAGCGGGCCGGTAGGGGCAGATACGCAGTATTTT CASGPVGADTQYF
few - TRBJ1-2 TRBV6-1 TGTGCCACCCTCCCCGGCACAAAACTGGGAGGCTACACCTTC CATLPGTKLGGYTF
few - TRBJ1-4 TRBV28 TGTGCCAGCACCTGGGACATTCTCAATGAAAAACTGTTTTTT CASTWDILNEKLFF
- - TRBJ2-1 TRBV7-9 TGTGCCAGCAGCACAGCCACGAGCGAGTTCTTC CASSTATSEFF
- - TRBJ1-2 TRBV20-1 TGCAGTGCTAGGGACAGTGGGAGTTTCCTCTATGGCTACACCTTC CSARDSGSFLYGYTF
many TRBD1 TRBJ1-1 TRBV20-1 TGCAGTGTCCCGTCCGGGACAGTCCCTGAAGCTTTCTTT CSVPSGTVPEAFF
- TRBD1 TRBJ1-6 TRBV2 TGTGCCAGCAGGACAGGGGGCCTCCGGTCACCCCTCCACTTT CASRTGGLRSPLHF
many - TRBJ2-3 TRBV5-1 TGCGCCAGCAGCGGTGGGTCCTACTCCAGCACAGATACGCAGTATTTT CASSGGSYSSTDTQYF
few - TRBJ2-5 TRBV9 TGTGCCAGCAGCGTAGGCGGCAGACAAGAGACCCAGTACTTC CASSVGGRQETQYF
few - TRBJ2-1 TRBV2 TGTGCCAGCAGTGAAAGGGACAATGAGCAGTTCTTC CASSERDNEQFF
- - TRBJ2-1 TRBV30 TGTGCCTGGAGTCCTGGATTGCTGAAGGGAGAGCAGTTCTTC CAWSPGLLKGEQFF
many - TRBJ2-3 TRBV9 TGTGCCAGCAGCGTATCCCCCGACGCCGCAGATACGCAGTATTTT CASSVSPDAADTQYF
few TRBD1 TRBJ1-2 TRBV9 TGTGCCAGCAGCGTAGAATTCGGGACAGGAGCCCCCCAAGGCTACACCTTC CASSVEFGTGAPQGYTF
many - TRBJ2-5 TRBV12-3/TRBV12-4 TGTGCCAGCAGTTTACTTTCCAGACAAGAGACCCAGTACTTC CASSLLSRQETQYF
- TRBD1 TRBJ1-2 TRBV6-1 TGTGCCAGCAGGGAAGGACAGGAGTTCGGCTATGGCTACACCTTC CASREGQEFGYGYTF
- - TRBJ1-5 TRBV5-6 TGTGCCAGCAGCCCACAGGGTCTGGTTCACCCCCAGCATTTT CASSPQGLVHPQHF
few - TRBJ2-1 TRBV19 TGTGCCAGTAAACCGTACCCTAGCGAGGACAATGAGCAGTTCTTC CASKPYPSEDNEQFF
- TRBD1 TRBJ2-7 TRBV6-5 TGTGCCAGCAGACAGGGACAGGGTCGTAACGAGCAGTACTTC CASRQGQGRNEQYF
- - TRBJ1-6 TRBV6-5 TGTGCCAGCAGTTCAGGGCTTGGCTCACCCCTCCACTTT CASSSGLGSPLHF
- - TRBJ2-3 TRBV7-9 TGTGCCAGCAGCTTAGATACAGGTTCAGATACGCAGTATTTT CASSLDTGSDTQYF